Sequencing of this TCR beta chain was carried out in a study of OX40 agonist ivuxolimab in advanced cancers. Assay: immunoSEQ multiplex PCR; the TCRdb copy retains only in-frame clones and omits some. The data hold 100,000 to 150,000 clones, with less than 95% observed a single time. This CDR3 contains 15 residues. V lost 6 bases and J lost 4; bases outside the gene matches: 7. Germline V gene lookup returns CDR1 LNHDA and CDR2 SQIVND (reference sequence). This rearrangement joins TRBV19 to TRBJ1-3; 9 nucleotides align to TRBD1. The TCR comes from an adult with an advanced solid tumor such as melanoma, head and neck, liver or kidney cancer. This sample comprised CD4+ or CD8+ T cells sorted from blood, obtained in a trial of the OX40 agonist ivuxolimab. CDR3 sequence reads: CASSPRTGAGNTIYF. CDR3 sequence (DNA): TGTGCCAGTAGCCCTAGGACAGGGGCAGGAAACACCATATATTTT.